This T cell receptor (beta chain) is drawn from a study of T cells in tuberculosis. Trimming took 3 bases from V and 5 from J, leaving 19 bases between them. The CDR3 contains 16 residues. CDR1 and CDR2 (germline): MNHEY, SMNVEV (reference sequence). Study-level points and caveats: Smaller alpha distances in active tuberculosis partly reflected shorter CDR3-alpha lengths.

Notes on this clone: Its specificity is not known.

Described time point: new active TB diagnosis, blood taken before or within 7 days of starting treatment. The data were produced by immunoSEQ multiplex PCR, yet TCRdb's version contains in-frame clones alone and is incomplete. The sample consists of approximately 49,000 clones, 90% to 95% of them appearing once. The sample here was PBMCs, taken at tuberculosis diagnosis. This chain connects TRBV27 to TRBJ1-1; the D is unclear. The TCR originated in an adult with tuberculosis. The CDR3 is CASSLGLAGLDTEAFF. The CDR3 DNA is TGTGCCAGCAGTTTGGGTTTGGCGGGGTTGGATACTGAAGCTTTCTTT.